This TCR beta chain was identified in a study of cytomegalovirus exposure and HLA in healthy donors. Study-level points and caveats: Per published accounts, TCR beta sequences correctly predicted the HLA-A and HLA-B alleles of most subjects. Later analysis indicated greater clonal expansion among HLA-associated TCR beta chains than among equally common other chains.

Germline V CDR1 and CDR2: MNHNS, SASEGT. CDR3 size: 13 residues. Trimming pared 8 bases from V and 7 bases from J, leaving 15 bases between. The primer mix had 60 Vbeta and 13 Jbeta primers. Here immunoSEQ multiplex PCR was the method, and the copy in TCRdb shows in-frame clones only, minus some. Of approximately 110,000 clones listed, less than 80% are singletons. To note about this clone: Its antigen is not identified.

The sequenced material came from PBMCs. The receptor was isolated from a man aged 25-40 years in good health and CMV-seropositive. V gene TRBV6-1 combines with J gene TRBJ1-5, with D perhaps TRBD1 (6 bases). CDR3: CASRQGGGQPQHF. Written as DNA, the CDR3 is TGTGCCAGCCGACAAGGGGGAGGGCAGCCCCAGCATTTT.